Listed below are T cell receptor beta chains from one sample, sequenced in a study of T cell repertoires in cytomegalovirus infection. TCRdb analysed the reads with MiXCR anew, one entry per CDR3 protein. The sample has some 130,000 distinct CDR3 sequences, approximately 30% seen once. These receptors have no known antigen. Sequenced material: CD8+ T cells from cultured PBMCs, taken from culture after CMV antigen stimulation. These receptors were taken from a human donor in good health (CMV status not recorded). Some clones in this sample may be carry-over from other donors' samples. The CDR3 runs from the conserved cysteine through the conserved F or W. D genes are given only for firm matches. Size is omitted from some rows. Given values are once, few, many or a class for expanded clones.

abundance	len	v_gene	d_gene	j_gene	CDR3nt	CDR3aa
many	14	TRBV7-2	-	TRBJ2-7	TGTGCCAGCAGCTTACCATCCTCCCGGGACGAGCAGTACTTC	CASSLPSSRDEQYF
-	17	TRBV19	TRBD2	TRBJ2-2	TGTGCCAGTAGTATTTCTAGCGGGGGCCCGAACACCGGGGAGCTGTTTTTT	CASSISSGGPNTGELFF
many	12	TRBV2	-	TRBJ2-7	TGTGCCAGCAGTGGGTCAGGGGCCGAGCAGTACTTC	CASSGSGAEQYF
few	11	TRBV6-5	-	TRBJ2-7	TGTGCCAGCACCCTAGGAGACGAGCAGTACTTC	CASTLGDEQYF
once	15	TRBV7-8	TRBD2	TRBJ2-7	TGTGCCAGCAGCTTAGATGCGGGGGGTTATAATGAGCAGTACTTC	CASSLDAGGYNEQYF
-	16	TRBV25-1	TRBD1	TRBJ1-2	TGTGCCAGCAGTGAATTTCCAGGGGGCGCGTTGGATGGCTACACCTTC	CASSEFPGGALDGYTF
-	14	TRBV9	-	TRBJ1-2	TGTGCCAGCAGCGTATCTTCGGGTAACTATGGCTACACCTTC	CASSVSSGNYGYTF
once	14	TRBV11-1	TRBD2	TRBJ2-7	TGTGCCAGCAGCTACGGGGGGGTTCCCTGCGAGCAGTACTTC	CASSYGGVPCEQYF
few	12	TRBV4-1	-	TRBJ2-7	TGCGCCAGCAGCCAAGGGAACAGCGTGCAGTACTTC	CASSQGNSVQYF
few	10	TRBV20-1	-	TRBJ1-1	TGCAGTGGCGGGAACACTGAAGCTTTCTTT	CSGGNTEAFF
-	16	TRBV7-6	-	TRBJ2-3	TGTGCCAGCAGCCCGGAACAGGGAGGATGGACAGATACGCAGTATTTT	CASSPEQGGWTDTQYF
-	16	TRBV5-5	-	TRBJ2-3	TGTGCCAGCGCTACCCTTGTAGACTTATTCACAGATACGCAGTATTTT	CASATLVDLFTDTQYF
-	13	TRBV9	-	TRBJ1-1	TGTGCCAGCAGCGTATACGGGGGTTCTGAAGCTTTCTTT	CASSVYGGSEAFF
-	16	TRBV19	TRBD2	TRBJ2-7	TGTGCCAGTAGTAATCTTGGGACTAGCGTTTTCTACGAGCAGTACTTC	CASSNLGTSVFYEQYF
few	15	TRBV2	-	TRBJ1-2	TGTGCCAGCAGTGACGTTCGGGGAAGAGGCTATGGCTACACCTTC	CASSDVRGRGYGYTF
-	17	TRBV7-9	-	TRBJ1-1	TGTGCCAGCAGCTTAGGGGGGTCAGCGCGAAGTGTCACTGAAGCTTTCTTT	CASSLGGSARSVTEAFF
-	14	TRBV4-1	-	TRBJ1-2	TGCGCCAGCAGCCAAGTCGGCACCTACTATGGCTACACCTTC	CASSQVGTYYGYTF
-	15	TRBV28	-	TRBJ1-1	TGTGCCAGCAGTTACCCGGACACCCGTTACACTGAAGCTTTCTTT	CASSYPDTRYTEAFF
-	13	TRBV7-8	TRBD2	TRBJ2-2	TGTGGGCAGCGGGAGTTGGGCACCGGGGAGCTGTTTTTT	CGQRELGTGELFF
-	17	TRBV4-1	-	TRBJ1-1	TGCGCCAGCAGCCAAGCGGGGAGAGGGATAACGAACACTGAAGCTTTCTTT	CASSQAGRGITNTEAFF
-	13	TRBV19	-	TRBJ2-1	TGTGCCAGTAGTATAGGTATTTTCAATGAGCAGTTCTTC	CASSIGIFNEQFF
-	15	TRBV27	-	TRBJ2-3	TGTGCCAGCAAGGGAGCAGGGGCCCATGTGAGTACGCAGTATTTT	CASKGAGAHVSTQYF